This T cell receptor beta chain is from a study of blood T cell repertoires in COVID-19. About the study: Whether acute or convalescent, the COVID-19 samples came from the United States, Italy and Spain. PBMCs, B-cell-depleted T cells, or T cells provided the cDNA or gDNA that made up the material.

The CDR3 sequence is 13 residues long. Germline V gene lookup returns CDR1 ENHRY and CDR2 SYGVKD. V lost 8 bases and J lost 9; bases outside the gene matches: 5. In the authors' workflow: Scientists estimated how many nucleated cells there were by amplifying reference gene primers. Profiled with immunoSEQ multiplex PCR; TCRdb holds only in-frame clones, not every one. The V and J calls and the clone size are those of that table, but D and trimming were determined from the DNA. Here the sample spans 220,000 or so clones, roughly 90% being singletons. This clonotype was obtained from a man aged 55-75 years who had recovered from COVID-19. Input material: peripheral blood. J is TRBJ2-1 and V is TRBV10-3; 12 bases map to TRBD2. CDR3 residues: CAIGLAGTGEQFF. Here the CDR3 DNA reads TGTGCCATCGGACTAGCGGGAACGGGTGAGCAGTTCTTC.